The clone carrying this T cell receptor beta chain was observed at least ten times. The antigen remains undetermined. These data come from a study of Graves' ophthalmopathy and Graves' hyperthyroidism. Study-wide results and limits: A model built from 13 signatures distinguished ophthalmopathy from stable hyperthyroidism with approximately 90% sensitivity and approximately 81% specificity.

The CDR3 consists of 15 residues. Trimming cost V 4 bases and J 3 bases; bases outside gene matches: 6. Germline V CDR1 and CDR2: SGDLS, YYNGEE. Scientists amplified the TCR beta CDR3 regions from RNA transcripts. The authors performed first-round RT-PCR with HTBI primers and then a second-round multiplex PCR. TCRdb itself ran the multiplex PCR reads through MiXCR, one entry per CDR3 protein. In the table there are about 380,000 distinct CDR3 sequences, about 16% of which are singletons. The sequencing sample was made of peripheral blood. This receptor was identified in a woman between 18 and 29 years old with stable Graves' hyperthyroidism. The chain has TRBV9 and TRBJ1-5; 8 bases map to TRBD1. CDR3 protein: CASSHSTGDNQPQHF. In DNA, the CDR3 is TGTGCCAGCAGCCATTCGACAGGGGACAATCAGCCCCAGCATTTT.